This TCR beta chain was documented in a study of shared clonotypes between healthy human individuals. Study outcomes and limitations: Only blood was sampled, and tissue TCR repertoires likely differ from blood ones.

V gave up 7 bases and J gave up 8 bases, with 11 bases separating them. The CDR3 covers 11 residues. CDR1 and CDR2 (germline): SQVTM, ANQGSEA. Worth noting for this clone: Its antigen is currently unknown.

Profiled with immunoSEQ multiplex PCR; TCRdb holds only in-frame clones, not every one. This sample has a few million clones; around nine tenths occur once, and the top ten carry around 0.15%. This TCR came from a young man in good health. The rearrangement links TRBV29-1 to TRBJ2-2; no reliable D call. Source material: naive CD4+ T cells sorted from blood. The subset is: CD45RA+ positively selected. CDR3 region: CSAYYTGELFF. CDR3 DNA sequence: TGCAGCGCCTATTATACGGGGGAGCTGTTTTTT.